This T cell receptor beta chain was sequenced in a study of T cell repertoires in cytomegalovirus infection. Turning to the study itself: Both CMV infection and a matching HLA type were indicated by public TCR beta signatures.

The CDR3 sequence is 17 residues long. V trimming: 3 bases; J trimming: 0 bases; junction bases outside the gene matches: 6. In germline, CDR1 is SGDLS, CDR2 YYNGEE. A single record per CDR3 protein comes from TCRdb applying MiXCR to the reads. Of about 900,000 distinct CDR3 sequences in the sample, less than 35% are singletons; the top ten hold over 13%. A note on this clonotype: What it recognizes is unknown.

Study-level findings and limits: HLA-C-restricted CMV-specific TCR beta clonotypes prevailed in the ex vivo response.

Sequenced here: cultured CD8+ T cells from PBMCs, sampled from culture after CMV antigen stimulation. The J gene is TRBJ2-1, the V gene TRBV9, with 10 bases lining up with TRBD1. The receptor comes from a human donor in good health (CMV status not recorded). Some clones in this sample may be carry-over from other donors' samples. The CDR3 is CASSEGGQGGSYNEQFF. CDR3 in DNA: TGTGCCAGCAGCGAGGGTGGACAGGGGGGCTCCTACAATGAGCAGTTCTTC. The full variable domain, rest sourced from reference TRBV9 and TRBJ2-1, is DSGVTQTPKHLITATGQRVTLRCSPRSGDLSVYWYQQSLDQGLQFLIQYYNGEERAKGNILERFSAQQFPDLHSELNLSSLELGDSALYFCASSEGGQGGSYNEQFFGPGTRLTVL.